These 26 T cell receptor beta chains came from one sample sequenced in a study of T cells after yellow fever vaccination. A single record per CDR3 protein comes from TCRdb applying MiXCR to the 5' RACE reads. The sample lists roughly 15,000 distinct CDR3 sequences, 6% to 9.5% occurring once. Sequencing was performed on PBMCs, either bulk or a sorted T-cell subset (CD4+, CD8+, memory, or dextramer-sorted; not recorded which), taken on the day of the yellow fever booster vaccination. The receptor source for this set is a man aged 18 to 35 who received the YFV17D yellow fever vaccine.

This clonotype was found many times. This sequence joins TRBV5-5 and TRBJ1-4; maybe TRBD1 (6 bases). CDR1 is SGHKS, CDR2 YYEKEE, per germline (reference sequence). Trimming pared 4 bases from V and 5 bases from J, leaving 21 bases between. There are 17 residues in the CDR3. The CDR3 is CASSQRWTVQLNEKLFF. CDR3 in DNA: TGTGCCAGCAGCCAACGATGGACAGTGCAACTAAATGAAAAACTGTTTTTT.

This clonotype occurred many times. The chain uses TRBV5-4 and TRBJ2-2, with D perhaps matching TRBD2 (6 bases). CDR3 length: 15 residues. V was clipped by 4 bases and J by 3 bases, with 13 bases between them. Germline V lookup: CDR1 SGHNT, CDR2 YYREEE (reference sequence). The CDR3 protein is CASSLPGDDTGELFF. CDR3 nucleotides: TGTGCCAGCAGCCTACCGGGAGACGACACCGGGGAGCTGTTTTTT.

This clonotype came up many times. The V call is TRBV7-6, the J call TRBJ1-1; 9 bases are shared with TRBD1. The germline gives CDR1 SGHVS, CDR2 FNYEAQ. The CDR3 sequence is 15 residues long. Unmatched junction bases numbered 7, after V lost 5 bases and J lost 3 bases. The CDR3 DNA sequence: TGTGCCAGCAGCCGGCTGACAGGGGGTTACACTGAAGCTTTCTTT. Its translation is CASSRLTGGYTEAFF.

This clonotype was recorded many times. The chain combines TRBV19 with TRBJ1-5; D remains unclear. Trimming removed 5 bases at V and 4 bases at J, with 9 bases between. Germline CDR1 reads LNHDA; CDR2 reads SQIVND (reference sequence). This CDR3 is built from 13 residues. CDR3 sequence: CASSELWNQPQHF. In DNA, the CDR3 is TGTGCCAGTAGTGAACTGTGGAATCAGCCCCAGCATTTT.

This clonotype was counted at least ten times. This rearrangement joins TRBV4-2 to TRBJ2-7; TRBD2 agrees at 7 bases. V lost 0 bases and J lost 0; bases outside the gene matches: 8. Germline assignment: CDR1 LGHNA and CDR2 YNFKEQ. The CDR3 sequence is 17 residues long. As DNA, the CDR3 is TGTGCCAGCAGCCAAGATCATGGCGGGGGTAGCTCCTACGAGCAGTACGTC. Protein product: CASSQDHGGGSSYEQYV.

By share, this clonotype counts as medium-sized. CDR3 nucleotide sequence: TGTGCCAGCAGTGCCGGGACAGGGGTCGGGGAGCAGTACGTC. It yields the protein CASSAGTGVGEQYV. The chain uses TRBV6-1 and TRBJ2-7; 10 bases agree with TRBD1. The CDR3 loop spans 14 amino acids. Unmatched junction bases numbered 7, after V lost 4 bases and J lost 7 bases. Germline CDR1 and CDR2: MNHNS and SASEGT.

This clonotype has ten or more counts. The chain joins TRBV7-2 to TRBJ1-2; the D gene is possibly TRBD1 (6 bases). Deletions cut 6 bases from V and 4 bases from J, with 9 bases between. This CDR3 has 12 amino acids. The germline gives CDR1 SGHTA, CDR2 FQGNSA. CDR3 loop: CASRGAGYGYTF. The CDR3 DNA reads TGTGCCAGCAGGGGGGCTGGCTATGGCTACACCTTC.

This clonotype was seen at least ten times. V usage is TRBV6-5 and J usage is TRBJ2-7; D tentatively fits TRBD1 or TRBD2 (6 bases each). The V gene lost 0 bases and the J gene lost 2 bases, with 14 bases spanning the gap. The CDR3 sequence is 16 residues long. The germline CDR1 and CDR2 sequences are MNHEY and SVGAGI. The CDR3 region has the DNA TGTGCCAGCAGTTACTCGGAGCTAGGGGGGACCTACGAGCAGTACTTC. Protein sequence: CASSYSELGGTYEQYF.

The table lists this clonotype with many counts. The rearrangement links TRBV5-1 to TRBJ2-3; 7 bases map to TRBD1. After removal of 5 bases from V and 3 bases from J, the junction contained 3 bases not matched to a gene. Germline assignment: CDR1 SGHRS and CDR2 YFSETQ. The CDR3 sequence is 13 residues long. CDR3 nucleotide sequence: TGCGCCAGCAGGAGGGGACAGACAGATACGCAGTATTTT. This translates into CASRRGQTDTQYF.

This clonotype came up many times. The chain recombines TRBV7-2 with TRBJ1-5; TRBD1 is a possible D gene (6 bases). This CDR3 is 16 amino acids long. V shed 7 bases and J shed 6 bases, with 22 bases lying between them. The germline gives CDR1 SGHTA, CDR2 FQGNSA. CDR3 sequence: CASTKGGGPSAQPQHF. The CDR3 DNA sequence: TGTGCCAGCACCAAAGGGGGGGGCCCCAGCGCTCAGCCCCAGCATTTT.

This clonotype has ten or more counts. CDR3 protein: CASSRGDNEQFF. CDR3 DNA sequence: TGTGCCAGCAGCCGAGGAGACAATGAGCAGTTCTTC. The chain combines TRBV11-1 with TRBJ2-1; D unclear. In germline, CDR1 is SGHAT, CDR2 FQDESV (reference sequence). The length of the CDR3 is 12 residues. V dropped 5 bases and J dropped 5 bases, with 7 bases sitting between them.

This clonotype was counted ten times or more. CDR3 protein: CASSDPGTGQETQYF. CDR3 bases: TGTGCCAGCAGCGATCCCGGGACAGGGCAAGAGACCCAGTACTTC. The rearrangement uses TRBV11-2 and TRBJ2-5; TRBD1 matches 9 bases. The V gene end was trimmed by 5 bases and the J gene end by 2 bases; junction bases not matched to a gene: 6. Germline CDR1 SGHAT, CDR2 FQNNGV. The CDR3 length is 15 residues. The full variable domain, with the rest looked up from reference TRBV11-2 and TRBJ2-5, is EAGVAQSPRYKIIEKRQSVAFWCNPISGHATLYWYQQILGQGPKLLIQFQNNGVVDDSQLPKDRFSAERLKGVDSTLKIQPAKLEDSAVYLCASSDPGTGQETQYFGPGTRLLVL.

A few counts support this clonotype. V and J are TRBV18 and TRBJ1-2; the match to TRBD1 covers 9 bases. Per the germline V gene, CDR1 is KGHSH and CDR2 is LQKENI. The CDR3 length is 17 residues. J gave up 4 bases and V 2 bases, and 11 bases lay outside the gene matches. The CDR3 DNA sequence: TGTGCCAGCTCACCATATGGGACAGGGAGATCCTCCTATGGCTACACCTTC. Its protein is CASSPYGTGRSSYGYTF. Based on the CDR3 plus reference TRBV18 and TRBJ1-2, the full variable domain is NAGVMQNPRHLVRRRGQEARLRCSPMKGHSHVYWYRQLPEEGLKFMVYLQKENIIDESGMPKERFSAEFPKEGPSILRIQQVVRGDSAAYFCASSPYGTGRSSYGYTFGSGTRLTVV.

This clonotype was observed at least ten times. The CDR3 loop reads CASSPPRGRTDTQYF. Written as DNA, the CDR3 is TGTGCCAGCAGCCCCCCGCGGGGACGTACAGATACGCAGTATTTT. The chain combines TRBV12-3 or TRBV12-4 with TRBJ2-3; D might be TRBD2 (6 bases). This CDR3 comprises 15 residues. With 6 bases removed from V and 3 bases from J, the gap between germline ends came to 16 bases.

This clonotype was detected a few times. The V call is TRBV7-2, the J call TRBJ1-4, with D unresolved. Germline V gene sequence: CDR1 SGHTA, CDR2 FQGNSA. The CDR3 extends over 15 amino acids. Trimming left V 1 base short and J 8 bases short, with 14 bases between. The CDR3 spells CASSLVATRGEKLFF. Written as DNA, the CDR3 is TGTGCCAGCAGCTTAGTTGCGACGAGAGGGGAAAAACTGTTTTTT.

There are many counts of this clonotype. The chain links TRBV2 to TRBJ1-4; D uncertain. The CDR3 extends over 14 amino acids. Deletions cut 6 bases from V and 7 bases from J, with 15 bases between. The germline V gene has CDR1 SNHLY and CDR2 FYNNEI. This CDR3 reads CASRREVMVEKLFF. CDR3 DNA sequence: TGTGCCAGCAGGAGGGAGGTGATGGTTGAAAAACTGTTTTTT. The whole variable domain, remainder taken from reference TRBV2 and TRBJ1-4, is EPEVTQTPSHQVTQMGQEVILRCVPISNHLYFYWYRQILGQKVEFLVSFYNNEISEKSEIFDDQFSVERPDGSNFTLKIRSTKLEDSAMYFCASRREVMVEKLFFGSGTQLSVL.

This clonotype counts as medium-sized. The rearrangement links TRBV27 to TRBJ2-3; 10 nucleotides align to TRBD2. The V gene's germline CDR1 is MNHEY and CDR2 SMNVEV (reference sequence). There are 16 residues in the CDR3. V dropped 4 bases and J dropped 6; count of bases not matched to a gene: 10. The CDR3 reads CASSSGLARPRDTQYF. The CDR3 region has the DNA TGTGCCAGCAGTTCGGGACTAGCGCGACCGCGGGATACGCAGTATTTT.

This clonotype appeared many times. This chain uses TRBV7-2 with TRBJ1-5, with TRBD1 as a possible D gene (6 bases). Trimming left V 6 bases short and J 6 bases short, with 15 bases between. There are 14 residues in the CDR3. Germline CDR1 reads SGHTA; CDR2 reads FQGNSA. The CDR3 loop reads CASSAAGGGQPQHF. In DNA, the CDR3 is TGTGCCAGCAGTGCAGCCGGGGGCGGTCAGCCCCAGCATTTT.

This clonotype was recorded many times. J is TRBJ2-2 and V is TRBV12-3 or TRBV12-4; 12 bases align to TRBD1. This CDR3 has 16 residues. V was clipped by 6 bases and J by 7 bases; unmatched bases: 9. DNA for the CDR3: TGTGCCAGCAGGTCCGGGACAGGGGGCTTCGGCGGGGAGCTGTTTTTT. This codes for CASRSGTGGFGGELFF.

This clonotype is medium-sized in the sample. At one end, the junction sequence differs from germline, possibly due to a read error. The chain combines TRBV11-2 with TRBJ2-6; no reliable D call. This CDR3 is built from 13 residues. CDR1 is SGHAT and CDR2 is FQNNGV in the germline V gene. The chain's CDR3 is CASRFSGANVLTF. The DNA for the CDR3 is TGTGCCAGCCGCTTCTCTGGGGCCAACGTCCTGACTTTC. Drawing the rest from reference TRBV11-2 and TRBJ2-6, the complete variable domain is EAGVAQSPRYKIIEKRQSVAFWCNPISGHATLYWYQQILGQGPKLLIQFQNNGVVDDSQLPKDRFSAERLKGVDSTLKIQPAKLEDSAVYLCASRFSGANVLTFGAGSRLTVL.

This clonotype has at least ten counts. This chain uses TRBV7-2 with TRBJ2-1; D ambiguous. This CDR3 comprises 13 residues. Between the trimmed V and J ends, which lost 2 bases and 7 bases, there was a span of 9 bases. Germline V CDR1 and CDR2: SGHTA, FQGNSA. The DNA of the CDR3 is TGTGCCAGCAGCTTAAAAAGTAGAAATGAGCAGTTCTTC. Residues: CASSLKSRNEQFF. Full variable domain (outside the CDR3, taken from reference TRBV7-2 and TRBJ2-1): GAGVSQSPSNKVTEKGKDVELRCDPISGHTALYWYRQSLGQGLEFLIYFQGNSAPDKSGLPSDRFSAERTGGSVSTLTIQRTQQEDSAVYLCASSLKSRNEQFFGPGTRLTVL.

This clonotype has at least ten counts. The chain combines TRBV2 with TRBJ2-1; D is perhaps TRBD2 (6 bases). Deletions cut 5 bases from V and 7 bases from J, with 12 bases between. The CDR3 is made up of 13 amino acids. Germline CDR1 is SNHLY and CDR2 is FYNNEI. CDR3 sequence reads: CASSSGGGNEQFF. The DNA for the CDR3 is TGTGCCAGCAGTTCCGGGGGAGGTAATGAGCAGTTCTTC.

This clonotype was picked up many times. J is TRBJ1-1 and V is TRBV18, with a possible D match to TRBD1 (5 bases). CDR3 length equals 15 residues. The V gene lost 1 base and the J gene lost 1 base, with 10 bases spanning the gap. Germline CDR1 and CDR2: KGHSH and LQKENI. The CDR3 spells CASSPQGLRNTEAFF. CDR3 sequence (DNA): TGTGCCAGCTCACCACAGGGGCTGAGGAACACTGAAGCTTTCTTT.

The table lists this clonotype with many counts. The CDR3 loop is CSAKTLMGQGDNYEQYF. In nucleotides, the CDR3 is TGCAGTGCCAAAACCCTGATGGGACAGGGGGACAACTACGAGCAGTACTTC. J is TRBJ2-7 and V is TRBV20-1; 11 positions agree with TRBD1. Looked up from germline, CDR1 is DFQATT and CDR2 is SNEGSKA (reference sequence). The junction had 16 bases not matched to a gene; V was cut back by 6 bases and J by 3 bases. The CDR3 runs 17 residues.

This clonotype was seen at least ten times. The CDR3 is CASSPFWFAKNEAFF. In DNA, the CDR3 is TGCGCCAGCAGCCCCTTTTGGTTCGCCAAAAATGAAGCTTTCTTT. This rearrangement joins TRBV4-1 to TRBJ1-1, with unresolved D. The CDR3 consists of 15 residues. Germline V gene sequence: CDR1 MGHRA, CDR2 YSYEKL. V lost 4 bases to trimming and J lost 7 bases, with 19 bases between them.

This clonotype has ten or more counts. The chain is built from TRBV6-5 and TRBJ2-3; possibly TRBD1 for D (5 bases). The V and J ends lost 2 bases and 1 base respectively, with 10 bases between them. Germline V lookup: CDR1 MNHEY, CDR2 SVGAGI. CDR3 length: 15 residues. CDR3 loop: CASSYPREGTDTQYF. CDR3 in DNA: TGTGCCAGCAGTTACCCCAGGGAAGGCACAGATACGCAGTATTTT.